The 27 T cell receptor beta chains presented below share a single source sample, sequenced in a study of CD8 T cells in ankylosing spondylitis. Broader study findings: Within ankylosing spondylitis blood, a TCR beta motif made up of seven to nine highly homologous variants appeared to be characteristic.

Antigen specificity for these receptors is unknown. TCRdb reprocessed the 5' RACE reads with MiXCR, giving one entry per CDR3 protein. The sample lists around 440,000 distinct CDR3 sequences, about a sixth occurring once. Sequences were obtained from blood, either unsorted or a sorted T cell fraction (not recorded which). All receptors derive from a male donor with ankylosing spondylitis.

This clonotype came up a few times. The rearrangement uses TRBV15 and TRBJ2-1; D call uncertain. The CDR3 has 16 residues. Germline V CDR1 and CDR2: LNHNV, YYDKDF (reference sequence). V gave up 0 bases and J gave up 0 bases, with 9 bases separating them. CDR3 residues: CATSRDRTSSYNEQFF. CDR3 nucleotide sequence: TGTGCCACCAGCAGAGATCGGACCAGCTCCTACAATGAGCAGTTCTTC.

This clonotype was counted a few times. CDR3 bases: TGTGCCAGCAAATCACAGGGAGGGGATCAGCCCCAGCATTTT. Translating gives CASKSQGGDQPQHF. The J gene is TRBJ1-5, the V gene TRBV2, with D perhaps TRBD1 (6 bases). The CDR3 extends over 14 amino acids. The V gene's germline CDR1 is SNHLY and CDR2 FYNNEI. Trimming left V 7 bases short and J 5 bases short, with 15 bases between.

This clonotype was detected only a few times. The J gene is TRBJ2-2, the V gene TRBV20-1; no clear D. The ends were cut back, 6 bases at V and 0 bases at J, with 11 bases in the middle. Per germline, CDR1 DFQATT and CDR2 SNEGSKA (reference sequence). CDR3 length equals 14 residues. The CDR3 bases are TGCAGTGCCGAAGTACTCGCGAACACCGGGGAGCTGTTTTTT. It translates to CSAEVLANTGELFF.

V and J are TRBV20-1 and TRBJ1-1; D gene unclear. The CDR3 is 12 residues long. Looked up from germline, CDR1 is DFQATT and CDR2 is SNEGSKA (reference sequence). V was cut by 5 bases and J by 1 base, with 8 bases left in between. The CDR3 nucleotides read TGCAGTGCTTTGCAAGGGAACACTGAAGCTTTCTTT. Translation gives CSALQGNTEAFF.

At least ten counts were recorded for this clonotype. The chain carries TRBV20-1 and TRBJ1-2; 7 bases are a match to TRBD1. V lost 6 bases to trimming and J lost 7 bases; unmatched junction nucleotides: 11. The CDR3 totals 13 residues. Germline CDR1 is DFQATT and CDR2 is SNEGSKA (reference sequence). The CDR3, as DNA: TGCAGTGCAGAAACAGGGGCCTGGCGTGGCTACACCTTC. As protein: CSAETGAWRGYTF.

This clonotype appeared a few times. The rearrangement joins TRBV5-1 to TRBJ2-7; D is possibly TRBD1 (6 bases). The CDR3 totals 14 residues. The V end was cut by 1 base, the J end by 5 bases, with 13 bases between. CDR1 is SGHRS and CDR2 is YFSETQ in the germline V gene. CDR3 nucleotides: TGCGCCAGCAGCTTGAATCAGGGGTTCAACGAGCAGTACTTC. As protein: CASSLNQGFNEQYF.

There are a few counts of this clonotype. The V call is TRBV7-9, the J call TRBJ2-2; possible D gene TRBD1, 6 bases. V lost 2 bases to trimming and J lost 3 bases, with 10 bases between them. The CDR3 runs 15 residues. Germline V lookup: CDR1 SEHNR, CDR2 FQNEAQ (reference sequence). CDR3 sequence reads: CASSLLNRDTGELFF. The CDR3 DNA reads as TGTGCCAGCAGCTTATTGAACAGGGACACCGGGGAGCTGTTTTTT.

This clonotype was seen a few times. The chain uses TRBV18 and TRBJ1-1, with D unresolved. V lost 3 bases, J lost 3 bases, and 8 bases lay in between. From germline, CDR1 is KGHSH and CDR2 LQKENI. CDR3 length: 13 residues. CDR3 sequence reads: CASSPLSDTEAFF. The CDR3 region has the DNA TGTGCCAGCTCACCTCTGAGTGACACTGAAGCTTTCTTT.

V is TRBV27 and J is TRBJ2-5, with D possibly matching TRBD1 (5 bases). Germline-derived CDR1 and CDR2 are MNHEY and SMNVEV (reference sequence). The CDR3 totals 15 residues. Trimming shortened V by 4 bases and J by 3 bases, and 15 bases separated the two germline ends. CDR3 sequence reads: CASSSQGSREETQYF. The CDR3 DNA is TGTGCCAGCAGTTCCCAGGGCTCACGGGAAGAGACCCAGTACTTC.

The genes are TRBV20-1 and TRBJ2-7; perhaps TRBD1 as D (6 bases). CDR3 length: 15 residues. In germline, CDR1 is DFQATT, CDR2 SNEGSKA (reference sequence). V was cut by 3 bases and J by 2 bases, with 17 bases left in between. This CDR3 reads CSASRRDTRAYEQYF. CDR3 sequence (DNA): TGCAGTGCTAGCCGTCGGGACACCCGAGCCTACGAGCAGTACTTC.

This sequence joins TRBV7-2 and TRBJ2-1, with 8 bases aligning to TRBD2. CDR3 length: 15 residues. V shed 2 bases and J 7 bases; nucleotides not matched to a gene: 7. From germline, CDR1 is SGHTA and CDR2 FQGNSA. CDR3 region: CASSLRGGRSNEQFF. The CDR3 DNA reads TGTGCCAGCAGCTTACGGGGGGGCCGTAGTAATGAGCAGTTCTTC.

The rearrangement joins TRBV7-3 to TRBJ2-7, with D perhaps TRBD2 (5 bases). The CDR3 loop spans 15 amino acids. The V gene's germline CDR1 is SGHTA and CDR2 FQGTGA. V was cut by 1 base and J by 4 bases, with 14 bases left in between. CDR3 amino acids: CASSLRGSPFYEQYF. The CDR3 region has the DNA TGTGCCAGCAGCTTAAGAGGGTCACCCTTTTACGAGCAGTACTTC.

This chain connects TRBV30 to TRBJ2-7, with 10 nucleotides matching TRBD1. Trimming at V came to 5 bases and at J to 3 bases, leaving 4 bases not matched to a gene. Germline lookup yields CDR1 GTSNPN and CDR2 SVGIG (reference sequence). The length of the CDR3 is 13 residues. CDR3: CAWGRTGGYEQYF. CDR3 coding DNA: TGTGCCTGGGGGCGGACAGGGGGCTACGAGCAGTACTTC.

There are many counts of this clonotype. The chain links TRBV5-1 to TRBJ1-2; a weak D match, TRBD1 (5 bases). CDR3 size: 15 residues. V lost 0 bases, J lost 0 bases, and 9 bases lay in between. CDR1 SGHRS and CDR2 YFSETQ come from the germline V gene. In DNA, the CDR3 is TGCGCCAGCAGCTTGGAGGACATCGCTAACTATGGCTACACCTTC. It is translated as CASSLEDIANYGYTF. Using reference TRBV5-1 and TRBJ1-2 for the parts outside the CDR3, the full variable domain is KAGVTQTPRYLIKTRGQQVTLSCSPISGHRSVSWYQQTPGQGLQFLFEYFSETQRNKGNFPGRFSGRQFSNSRSEMNVSTLELGDSALYLCASSLEDIANYGYTFGSGTRLTVV.

There are a few counts of this clonotype. The chain links TRBV6-2 or TRBV6-3 to TRBJ2-2; the match to TRBD1 covers 8 bases. Germline CDR1 and CDR2: MNHEY and SVGEGT. This CDR3 is 14 amino acids long. The ends lost 6 bases at V and 5 bases at J; junction bases unmatched: 5. The CDR3 loop is CASSPRGQTGELFF. Here the CDR3 DNA reads TGTGCCAGCAGCCCCAGGGGGCAGACCGGGGAGCTGTTTTTT.

This clonotype was detected many times. The chain joins TRBV4-2 to TRBJ1-6; 9 nucleotides match TRBD1. The CDR3 sequence is 17 residues long. V shed 0 bases, J shed 14 bases, and the junction held 14 bases outside the gene matches. Germline assignment: CDR1 LGHNA and CDR2 YNFKEQ. CDR3 nucleotides: TGTGCCAGCAGCCAAGATGTCCCCACGACAGGGGGTTTCACCCTCCACTTT. This gives the protein CASSQDVPTTGGFTLHF.

This clonotype was picked up a small number of times. The chain employs TRBV27 and TRBJ1-2; D unclear. V lost 5 bases, J lost 8 bases, and 15 bases lay in between. Germline values: CDR1 MNHEY, CDR2 SMNVEV (reference sequence). This CDR3 spans 13 amino acids. This CDR3 reads CASSGIASGGYTF. The CDR3 DNA reads TGTGCCAGCAGTGGCATAGCTTCCGGGGGCTACACCTTC.

The chain recombines TRBV20-1 with TRBJ2-1, with TRBD2 matching over 9 bases. Germline values: CDR1 DFQATT, CDR2 SNEGSKA (reference sequence). The junction had 13 bases not matched to a gene; V was cut back by 6 bases and J by 7 bases. This CDR3 is built from 15 residues. This chain's CDR3 is CSAVRGLAGVNEQFF. The CDR3 DNA reads TGCAGTGCCGTCCGTGGGTTAGCGGGGGTTAATGAGCAGTTCTTC.

This clonotype was seen at least ten times. The chain couples TRBV20-1 to TRBJ2-5, with 8 bases matching TRBD1. The ends lost 5 bases at V and 5 bases at J; junction bases unmatched: 4. The V gene's germline CDR1 is DFQATT and CDR2 SNEGSKA (reference sequence). This CDR3 spans 12 amino acids. The CDR3: CSAGQGRETQYF. The CDR3, as DNA: TGCAGTGCTGGACAGGGTAGGGAGACCCAGTACTTC.

This chain connects TRBV5-5 to TRBJ2-5, with D possibly matching TRBD2 (6 bases). Germline V gene sequence: CDR1 SGHKS, CDR2 YYEKEE (reference sequence). V was trimmed by 4 bases and J by 2 bases, leaving 15 bases between them. The CDR3 extends over 15 amino acids. The CDR3 loop is CASSHTWGVQETQYF. In nucleotides, the CDR3 is TGTGCCAGCAGCCACACTTGGGGGGTTCAAGAGACCCAGTACTTC.

The V and J genes are TRBV6-1 and TRBJ1-1; D ambiguous. The V and J ends lost 7 bases and 1 base respectively, with 19 bases between them. The germline gives CDR1 MNHNS, CDR2 SASEGT. This CDR3 region has 16 residues. The CDR3 nucleotides read TGTGCCAGCAAAAGGAGGGATATTCAAGGGAACACTGAAGCTTTCTTT. Protein: CASKRRDIQGNTEAFF.

V is TRBV5-1 and J is TRBJ1-1; possible D gene TRBD1, 5 bases. This CDR3 comprises 15 residues. V lost 1 base to trimming and J lost 1 base, with 11 bases between them. Germline CDR1 reads SGHRS; CDR2 reads YFSETQ. CDR3: CASSLLTGANTEAFF. In DNA, the CDR3 is TGCGCCAGCAGCTTGCTCACCGGGGCGAACACTGAAGCTTTCTTT.

This clonotype was recorded many times. V is TRBV12-3 or TRBV12-4 and J is TRBJ2-7, with D possibly called TRBD1 or TRBD2 (5 bases each). This CDR3 has 16 amino acids. Between the trimmed V and J ends, which lost 1 base and 3 bases, there was a span of 16 bases. CDR3 DNA: TGTGCCAGCAGTTTAGGGGGGAAAGAGAGACACTACGAGCAGTACTTC. The encoded protein is CASSLGGKERHYEQYF.

This chain joins TRBV7-9 and TRBJ1-4, with D possibly being TRBD1 (5 bases). The CDR3 loop spans 15 amino acids. V was shortened by 5 bases and J by 4 bases, with 14 bases between the two germline ends. CDR1 is SEHNR and CDR2 is FQNEAQ in the germline V gene (reference sequence). The CDR3 bases are TGTGCCAGCAGCCCGCTGGGGGTAGTTAATGAAAAACTGTTTTTT. Protein: CASSPLGVVNEKLFF.

V is TRBV19 and J is TRBJ1-4, with 7 bases fitting TRBD1. The CDR3 sequence is 15 residues long. CDR1 is LNHDA, CDR2 SQIVND, per germline (reference sequence). J was trimmed by 0 bases and V by 6 bases; bases with no gene match: 4. The CDR3 loop is CASSRGFATNEKLFF. The DNA of the CDR3 is TGTGCCAGTAGCAGGGGGTTCGCAACTAATGAAAAACTGTTTTTT.

The genes are TRBV4-2 and TRBJ2-4; TRBD1 or TRBD2 may be the D gene (5 bases each). The CDR3 has 17 residues. Germline V gives CDR1 LGHNA, CDR2 YNFKEQ. The ends were cut back, 0 bases at V and 3 bases at J, with 15 bases in the middle. As DNA, the CDR3 is TGTGCCAGCAGCCAAGATGGGGGTGGCTACGACAAAAACATTCAGTACTTC. Amino acids: CASSQDGGGYDKNIQYF.

This clonotype has just a few counts. This rearrangement joins TRBV28 to TRBJ2-7; 10 nucleotides line up with TRBD2. The V gene's germline CDR1 is MDHEN and CDR2 SYDVKM. V shed 4 bases and J 0 bases; nucleotides not matched to a gene: 3. This CDR3 has 15 amino acids. CDR3 protein: CASSSPSGSSYEQYF. The CDR3 DNA is TGTGCCAGCAGTTCCCCTAGCGGGAGCTCCTACGAGCAGTACTTC.